This T cell receptor (beta chain) is drawn from a study of vaccination effects on CD4 cells after COVID-19. Data came from immunoSEQ multiplex PCR; TCRdb stores just in-frame clones and leaves some out. The sample lists 20,000 to 25,000 clones; over 65% were seen once. Culturing for 9 to 10 days preceded CD4+ T cell isolation. On days 3 and 7, fresh IL-2 medium replaced half the medium. Study-level points and caveats: Late post-vaccination, clones induced by infection and those induced by vaccine underwent marked clonal contraction.

For this clone: Its specificity is unknown.

Material: CD4+ T cells from PBMCs cultured without peptide, obtained before COVID-19 vaccination. The origin of this receptor is a human donor who received a COVID-19 vaccine.

Here the CDR3 reads CASSPWTSGGGYTEAFF. In DNA, the CDR3 is TGTGCCAGCAGTCCGTGGACATCCGGAGGGGGCTACACTGAAGCTTTCTTT. The rearrangement links TRBV6-6 to TRBJ1-1; 7 bases are shared with TRBD1. The junction had 15 bases not matched to a gene; V was cut back by 5 bases and J by 3 bases. The CDR3 length is 17 residues. The germline gives CDR1 MNHNY, CDR2 SVGAGI (reference sequence).